This T cell receptor (beta chain) came from a study of CD8 T cells in ankylosing spondylitis. Findings and limits, study-wide: Seemingly distinctive of ankylosing spondylitis blood was a TCR beta motif formed by eight highly homologous variants. Within matched ankylosing spondylitis synovial fluid, disease-linked clones were reportedly significantly enriched.

By quantitative 5'-RACE with molecular barcodes, the TCR beta libraries were made. TCRdb ran MiXCR on the 5' RACE reads and lists one entry per CDR3 protein. The sample shows 700,000 to 1,000,000 distinct CDR3 sequences, about an eighth of them seen only once. Comment on this clonotype: As yet, its antigen is unknown.

The CDR3 loop spans 17 amino acids. CDR1 and CDR2 from the germline V gene are SGDLS and YYNGEE. V was clipped by 0 bases and J by 4 bases; unmatched bases: 7. This TCR was sampled from a male donor with ankylosing spondylitis. Sequencing was done on a sample of blood, either unsorted or a sorted T cell fraction (not recorded which). This rearrangement joins TRBV9 to TRBJ2-6; 7 bases are shared with TRBD1. The CDR3 region is CASSVGQGWGGANVLTF. The CDR3 bases are TGTGCCAGCAGCGTAGGACAGGGCTGGGGAGGGGCCAACGTCCTGACTTTC.